This is a list of T cell receptor beta chains from one sample in a study of graft-versus-host responses after intestinal transplantation. Only in-frame clones appear in the TCRdb table, and some are missing; sequencing was by immunoSEQ multiplex PCR. The table records 85,000 to 90,000 clones, roughly 90% of them present only once. No cognate antigen is known for these TCRs. The specimen was unstimulated CD4+ T cells sorted from spleen or lymph node cells, collected before intestinal transplant. The receptors shown here come from a human donor who received an intestinal transplant. The CDR3 runs from the conserved cysteine through the conserved F or W. Fields, in order: D gene, clone size, V gene, J gene, CDR3 DNA, CDR3 protein. D genes are given only for firm matches. Size is stated for part of the rows, as once, few or many counts, or as a class when the clone is expanded.

d_gene: TRBD2; abundance: .; v_gene: TRBV5-1; j_gene: TRBJ2-5; CDR3nt: TGCGCCAGCAGCTTGGCCGCGGGGGTCCAAGAGACCCAGTACTTC; CDR3aa: CASSLAAGVQETQYF
d_gene: .; abundance: .; v_gene: TRBV11-2; j_gene: TRBJ2-3; CDR3nt: TGTGCCAGCAGCTTCCAGCCCCAGGTTACGCAGTATTTT; CDR3aa: CASSFQPQVTQYF
d_gene: .; abundance: .; v_gene: TRBV10-3; j_gene: TRBJ1-3; CDR3nt: TGTGCCATCAGTGAGTCAGGGGACACCATATATTTT; CDR3aa: CAISESGDTIYF
d_gene: TRBD1; abundance: .; v_gene: TRBV18; j_gene: TRBJ1-5; CDR3nt: TGTGCCAGCTCACCTGGACAGGGCAATCAGCCCCAGCATTTT; CDR3aa: CASSPGQGNQPQHF
d_gene: TRBD1; abundance: .; v_gene: TRBV5-1; j_gene: TRBJ1-3; CDR3nt: TGCGCCAGCAGCTGGACCCTAACCCGGGACAGCCCTGGAAACACCATATATTTT; CDR3aa: CASSWTLTRDSPGNTIYF
d_gene: .; abundance: .; v_gene: TRBV7-6; j_gene: TRBJ1-1; CDR3nt: TGTGCCAGCAGCTTACGGGGGACTGAAGCTTTCTTT; CDR3aa: CASSLRGTEAFF
d_gene: TRBD1; abundance: .; v_gene: TRBV6-5; j_gene: TRBJ2-1; CDR3nt: TGTGCCAGCAGCTCACAGGGGGCGCGATACAATGAGCAGTTCTTC; CDR3aa: CASSSQGARYNEQFF
d_gene: .; abundance: .; v_gene: TRBV6-6; j_gene: TRBJ2-2; CDR3nt: TGTGCCAGCAGTCAATCCCAGGGGGGTATAACCGGGGAGCTGTTTTTT; CDR3aa: CASSQSQGGITGELFF
d_gene: TRBD2; abundance: once; v_gene: TRBV18; j_gene: TRBJ2-7; CDR3nt: TGTGCCAGCTCACCTCCCCGGGGAGCGGGGGCCATTAACTACGAGCAGTACTTC; CDR3aa: CASSPPRGAGAINYEQYF
d_gene: .; abundance: .; v_gene: TRBV15; j_gene: TRBJ2-5; CDR3nt: TGTGCCACCAGCAGAGGTTCGGGCAGGGAAGAGACCCAGTACTTC; CDR3aa: CATSRGSGREETQYF
d_gene: .; abundance: .; v_gene: TRBV7-3; j_gene: TRBJ2-5; CDR3nt: TGTGCCAGCAGCTTAATCGGGGGGCAGCCCCAAGAGACCCAGTACTTC; CDR3aa: CASSLIGGQPQETQYF
d_gene: .; abundance: .; v_gene: TRBV6-5; j_gene: TRBJ2-7; CDR3nt: TGTGCCAGCAGTTACTCGTCTGCCTCTTTGACTTACGAGCAGTACTTC; CDR3aa: CASSYSSASLTYEQYF
d_gene: .; abundance: .; v_gene: TRBV19; j_gene: TRBJ2-5; CDR3nt: TGTGCCAGTAGTAAAAGGCGGGACCAAGAGACCCAGTACTTC; CDR3aa: CASSKRRDQETQYF
d_gene: .; abundance: .; v_gene: TRBV9; j_gene: TRBJ1-6; CDR3nt: TGTGCCAGCAGCACTACCGGGGGTCAGAATTCACCCCTCCACTTT; CDR3aa: CASSTTGGQNSPLHF
d_gene: TRBD1; abundance: .; v_gene: TRBV27; j_gene: TRBJ1-1; CDR3nt: TGTGCCAGCAGTTCCGTACAGGGGCGTTCTGAAGCTTTCTTT; CDR3aa: CASSSVQGRSEAFF
d_gene: TRBD1; abundance: few; v_gene: TRBV6-6; j_gene: TRBJ1-6; CDR3nt: TGTGCCAGCAGTTACTCCGGGACAGTCTATAATTCACCCCTCCACTTT; CDR3aa: CASSYSGTVYNSPLHF
d_gene: TRBD1; abundance: .; v_gene: TRBV5-4; j_gene: TRBJ1-2; CDR3nt: TGTGCCAGCAGCGTCCCGGGACAGGGGCGGTCTGACTATGGCTACACCTTC; CDR3aa: CASSVPGQGRSDYGYTF
d_gene: TRBD2; abundance: .; v_gene: TRBV5-4; j_gene: TRBJ2-2; CDR3nt: TGTGCCAGCAGCTCGGGACTAGCGGACACCGGGGAGCTGTTTTTT; CDR3aa: CASSSGLADTGELFF
d_gene: TRBD1; abundance: .; v_gene: TRBV7-2; j_gene: TRBJ1-6; CDR3nt: TGTGCCAGCAGCTTTAGGGACAGGAATTCACCCCTCCACTTT; CDR3aa: CASSFRDRNSPLHF
d_gene: TRBD1; abundance: .; v_gene: TRBV29-1; j_gene: TRBJ1-2; CDR3nt: TGCAGCGTTGCGCCGGGACAGGGAGGTGGCTACACCTTC; CDR3aa: CSVAPGQGGGYTF
d_gene: .; abundance: .; v_gene: TRBV6-5; j_gene: TRBJ2-5; CDR3nt: TGTGCCAGCAGTTACAAAGGGGCTCTACAAGAGACCCAGTACTTC; CDR3aa: CASSYKGALQETQYF
d_gene: .; abundance: .; v_gene: TRBV10-3; j_gene: TRBJ1-2; CDR3nt: TGTGCCATCAGTGAAGGCCTGCAGGACTATGGCTACACCTTC; CDR3aa: CAISEGLQDYGYTF
d_gene: TRBD2; abundance: .; v_gene: TRBV5-1; j_gene: TRBJ2-7; CDR3nt: TGCGCCAGCAGCGTACTAGCGGGGGCCAGCTACGAGCAGTACTTC; CDR3aa: CASSVLAGASYEQYF
d_gene: .; abundance: .; v_gene: TRBV14; j_gene: TRBJ2-1; CDR3nt: TGTGCCAGCAGCCAAGCAGGGGACTACAGCTACAATGAGCAGTTCTTC; CDR3aa: CASSQAGDYSYNEQFF
d_gene: .; abundance: once; v_gene: TRBV6-6; j_gene: TRBJ1-5; CDR3nt: TGTGCCAGCGGGGCAGAAGATCAGCCCCAGCATTTT; CDR3aa: CASGAEDQPQHF
d_gene: TRBD1; abundance: .; v_gene: TRBV4-2; j_gene: TRBJ2-7; CDR3nt: TGTGCCAGCAGCCAAGGACTAAAACAGGGGGCCTGGAACTACGAGCAGTACTTC; CDR3aa: CASSQGLKQGAWNYEQYF
d_gene: TRBD2; abundance: .; v_gene: TRBV10-3; j_gene: TRBJ2-5; CDR3nt: TGTGCCATCAGTGCCGAGCGGGGATTGGATGGGGAGACCCAGTACTTC; CDR3aa: CAISAERGLDGETQYF
d_gene: TRBD2; abundance: .; v_gene: TRBV27; j_gene: TRBJ2-3; CDR3nt: TGTGCCAGCAGAACCGGGACTAGCGCTTTCACAGATACGCAGTATTTT; CDR3aa: CASRTGTSAFTDTQYF
d_gene: TRBD2; abundance: .; v_gene: TRBV7-3; j_gene: TRBJ2-5; CDR3nt: TGTGCCAGCAGCTACCTCGGGAGGCCAGAGACCCAGTACTTC; CDR3aa: CASSYLGRPETQYF
d_gene: .; abundance: .; v_gene: TRBV27; j_gene: TRBJ2-7; CDR3nt: TGTGCCAGCAGTTTTAGGTCGCAGGGCTCGTACGAGCAGTACTTC; CDR3aa: CASSFRSQGSYEQYF
d_gene: .; abundance: .; v_gene: TRBV11-2; j_gene: TRBJ2-5; CDR3nt: TGTGCCAGCAGCTTGGGGGGGCTTCAAGAGACCCAGTACTTC; CDR3aa: CASSLGGLQETQYF
d_gene: .; abundance: .; v_gene: TRBV19; j_gene: TRBJ1-1; CDR3nt: TGTGCCAGTAGCGGGGGGGCGGGTGAAGCTTTCTTT; CDR3aa: CASSGGAGEAFF
d_gene: .; abundance: .; v_gene: TRBV9; j_gene: TRBJ1-2; CDR3nt: TGTGCCAGCAGCGCACAGGCCGGCTATGGCTACACCTTC; CDR3aa: CASSAQAGYGYTF
d_gene: TRBD1; abundance: .; v_gene: TRBV11-2; j_gene: TRBJ1-6; CDR3nt: TGTGCCAGCAGCTTAGTGGCAGGGGGATCACCCCTCCACTTT; CDR3aa: CASSLVAGGSPLHF
d_gene: TRBD2; abundance: .; v_gene: TRBV10-3; j_gene: TRBJ2-2; CDR3nt: TGTGCCATCAGTAAAGGACTAGCGGGGGGCCCGAACACCGGGGAGCTGTTTTTT; CDR3aa: CAISKGLAGGPNTGELFF
d_gene: TRBD1; abundance: .; v_gene: TRBV27; j_gene: TRBJ2-5; CDR3nt: TGTGCCAGCAGTCCCCGCCGGCCGGGACAGGGGGTTACAGAGACCCAGTACTTC; CDR3aa: CASSPRRPGQGVTETQYF
d_gene: .; abundance: .; v_gene: TRBV7-4; j_gene: TRBJ1-6; CDR3nt: TGTGCCAGCAGCTTAGACTCGAGGTATAATTCACCCCTCCACTTT; CDR3aa: CASSLDSRYNSPLHF
d_gene: .; abundance: few; v_gene: TRBV7-2; j_gene: TRBJ1-5; CDR3nt: TGTGCCAGCAACCCCGTGGGCCCGAATCAGCCCCAGCATTTT; CDR3aa: CASNPVGPNQPQHF
d_gene: .; abundance: .; v_gene: TRBV2; j_gene: TRBJ1-2; CDR3nt: TGTGCCAGCAGTGAAGGGGCAGGCGGCTACACCTTC; CDR3aa: CASSEGAGGYTF
d_gene: TRBD1; abundance: .; v_gene: TRBV6-1; j_gene: TRBJ1-5; CDR3nt: TGTGCCAGCAGTGTGACAGGGGGTCAGCCCCAGCATTTT; CDR3aa: CASSVTGGQPQHF
d_gene: TRBD1; abundance: .; v_gene: TRBV6-6; j_gene: TRBJ1-4; CDR3nt: TGTGCCAGCAGTCCTCAGGGGGCGAGTAATGAAAAACTGTTTTTT; CDR3aa: CASSPQGASNEKLFF
d_gene: .; abundance: .; v_gene: TRBV7-8; j_gene: TRBJ1-4; CDR3nt: TGTGCCAGCAGCCCCCGGACAGTTGCAACTAATGAAAAACTGTTTTTT; CDR3aa: CASSPRTVATNEKLFF
d_gene: TRBD2; abundance: .; v_gene: TRBV15; j_gene: TRBJ2-2; CDR3nt: TGTGCCACCAGCAGGGGACTAGCGGGGGGGATTGACACCGGGGAGCTGTTTTTT; CDR3aa: CATSRGLAGGIDTGELFF
d_gene: TRBD1; abundance: .; v_gene: TRBV7-8; j_gene: TRBJ1-3; CDR3nt: TGTGCCAGCAGCTTCGGACAGGGGGCGCGAGGAAACACCATATATTTT; CDR3aa: CASSFGQGARGNTIYF
d_gene: TRBD2; abundance: .; v_gene: TRBV7-7; j_gene: TRBJ2-1; CDR3nt: TGTGCTAGCAGCTTAGAGCGGGGGAATGAGCAGTTCTTC; CDR3aa: CASSLERGNEQFF
d_gene: TRBD2; abundance: .; v_gene: TRBV15; j_gene: TRBJ2-7; CDR3nt: TGTGCCACCAGCAGAGAACCTCGCGGGGGGTCCTCCTACGAGCAGTACTTC; CDR3aa: CATSREPRGGSSYEQYF
d_gene: TRBD1; abundance: .; v_gene: TRBV6-5; j_gene: TRBJ1-5; CDR3nt: TGTGCCAGCAGTTACTCTTACAGGGGGGATCAGCCCCAGCATTTT; CDR3aa: CASSYSYRGDQPQHF
d_gene: TRBD2; abundance: .; v_gene: TRBV6-1; j_gene: TRBJ2-3; CDR3nt: TGTGCCAGCACCGGGACTATTAGCACAGATACGCAGTATTTT; CDR3aa: CASTGTISTDTQYF
d_gene: .; abundance: .; v_gene: TRBV11-2; j_gene: TRBJ1-1; CDR3nt: TGTGCCAGCAGCTTGGGCGGGGACACTGAAGCTTTCTTT; CDR3aa: CASSLGGDTEAFF
d_gene: TRBD2; abundance: .; v_gene: TRBV5-1; j_gene: TRBJ2-7; CDR3nt: TGCGCCAGCAAGATAGCGGGGGCCTCCTCCTACGAGCAGTACTTC; CDR3aa: CASKIAGASSYEQYF
d_gene: TRBD2; abundance: .; v_gene: TRBV4-1; j_gene: TRBJ2-1; CDR3nt: TGCGCCAGCAGCCAAGATGAGGCGGGGGCCTACAATGAGCAGTTCTTC; CDR3aa: CASSQDEAGAYNEQFF
d_gene: .; abundance: few; v_gene: TRBV27; j_gene: TRBJ1-6; CDR3nt: TGTGCCAGCAGACAGATCAATTCACCCCTCCACTTT; CDR3aa: CASRQINSPLHF
d_gene: TRBD2; abundance: .; v_gene: TRBV7-7; j_gene: TRBJ2-3; CDR3nt: TGTGCTAGCAGCGTTGAAGCGGGGGCTAGAGATACGCAGTATTTT; CDR3aa: CASSVEAGARDTQYF
d_gene: TRBD2; abundance: .; v_gene: TRBV10-3; j_gene: TRBJ2-5; CDR3nt: TGTGCCATCAGTCCTAGCGGGGGTGATGAGACCCAGTACTTC; CDR3aa: CAISPSGGDETQYF
d_gene: .; abundance: .; v_gene: TRBV7-6; j_gene: TRBJ2-5; CDR3nt: TGTGCCAGCCCCAGGACAGACGAAGAGACCCAGTACTTC; CDR3aa: CASPRTDEETQYF
d_gene: .; abundance: once; v_gene: TRBV5-1; j_gene: TRBJ2-5; CDR3nt: TGCGCCAGCAGCGGGGGGGAGACCCAGTACTTC; CDR3aa: CASSGGETQYF
d_gene: .; abundance: .; v_gene: TRBV7-3; j_gene: TRBJ1-1; CDR3nt: TGTGCCAGCAGTTTAAGGGGGGGGTTGGACACTGAAGCTTTCTTT; CDR3aa: CASSLRGGLDTEAFF